One sample yielded the 32 T cell receptor beta chains listed below, sequenced in a study of cytomegalovirus exposure and HLA in healthy donors. Primers for the PCR totalled 60 Vbeta and 13 Jbeta. Profiled with immunoSEQ multiplex PCR; TCRdb holds only in-frame clones, not every one. In the table there are approximately 190,000 clones, 75% to 85% of which are singletons. The sample consisted of PBMCs. The source of these receptors is a woman in her thirties in good health and CMV-seropositive.

This chain links TRBV27 with TRBJ1-4; 11 nucleotides agree with TRBD1. With V trimmed by 5 bases and J by 7 bases, 9 bases remained unmatched. Per germline, CDR1 MNHEY and CDR2 SMNVEV (reference sequence). The CDR3 totals 16 residues. The CDR3 region has the DNA TGTGCCAGCAGTCGGGACAGGGGGGCTTTCGGTGAAAAACTGTTTTTT. The encoded protein is CASSRDRGAFGEKLFF.

The rearrangement links TRBV28 to TRBJ2-5; D uncertain. Per germline, CDR1 MDHEN and CDR2 SYDVKM. V was pared by 6 bases and J by 5 bases, with 7 bases between. CDR3 size: 11 residues. CDR3 sequence: CASSSKETQYF. In nucleotides, the CDR3 is TGTGCCAGCAGCAGTAAGGAGACCCAGTACTTC.

The chain combines TRBV4-1 with TRBJ2-3; the match to TRBD2 covers 7 bases. Per germline, CDR1 MGHRA and CDR2 YSYEKL. The CDR3 is 15 amino acids. Trimming took 0 bases from V and 6 from J; bases not matched to a gene: 6. This chain's CDR3 is CASSQDRLATDTQYF. DNA for the CDR3: TGCGCCAGCAGCCAAGATAGACTAGCTACGGATACGCAGTATTTT.

The gene calls are TRBV27 and TRBJ2-7, with TRBD1 as a possible D gene (6 bases). CDR3 length: 16 amino acids. Germline V gene data show CDR1 as MNHEY and CDR2 as SMNVEV (reference sequence). The germline V and J ends were trimmed by 6 bases and 3 bases, with 21 bases remaining between them. The CDR3 nucleotides are TGTGCCAGCAGACGGTACCACGGACAGCCCAACTACGAGCAGTACTTC. The encoded protein is CASRRYHGQPNYEQYF.

The chain links TRBV30 to TRBJ1-6; 7 nucleotides align to TRBD1. The germline gives CDR1 GTSNPN, CDR2 SVGIG (reference sequence). Germline trimming cut 3 bases from V and 12 bases from J; bases unmatched to any gene: 8. CDR3 length: 13 amino acids. The CDR3: CAWSGQELLPLHF. CDR3 bases: TGTGCCTGGAGCGGACAGGAACTGTTACCCCTCCACTTT. Full variable domain (missing parts from reference TRBV30 and TRBJ1-6): SQTIHQWPATLVQPVGSPLSLECTVEGTSNPNLYWYRQAAGRGLQLLFYSVGIGQISSEVPQNLSASRPQDRQFILSSKKLLLSDSGFYLCAWSGQELLPLHFGNGTRLTVT.

The chain couples TRBV10-3 to TRBJ2-7; TRBD1 matches at 10 bases. V gave up 8 bases and J gave up 3 bases; unmatched junction bases: 7. Looked up from germline, CDR1 is ENHRY and CDR2 is SYGVKD. The CDR3 is made up of 14 amino acids. As DNA, the CDR3 is TGTGCCATCGCCCGACAGGGGGCAGGCTACGAGCAGTACTTC. Encoded protein: CAIARQGAGYEQYF.

The chain recombines TRBV4-1 with TRBJ2-5; D remains ambiguous. From germline, CDR1 is MGHRA and CDR2 YSYEKL. The CDR3 consists of 14 residues. The V end was cut by 3 bases, the J end by 5 bases, with 13 bases between. The CDR3 DNA reads TGCGCCAGCAGCCAGCATTCGACACGGGAGACCCAGTACTTC. Protein sequence: CASSQHSTRETQYF.

Only one count was recorded for this clone. The V and J genes are TRBV10-3 and TRBJ1-1; D not certain. Looked up from germline, CDR1 is ENHRY and CDR2 is SYGVKD. With 7 bases removed from V and 3 bases from J, the gap between germline ends came to 24 bases. This CDR3 is built from 17 residues. Here the CDR3 reads CAITEVPWEERDTEAFF. The CDR3 nucleotides are TGTGCCATCACCGAGGTCCCCTGGGAGGAGCGGGACACTGAAGCTTTCTTT.

This clone was detected only a few times. V usage is TRBV7-2 and J usage is TRBJ2-1; TRBD2 is a possible D gene (5 bases). V was clipped by 2 bases and J by 7 bases, with 18 bases between them. Looked up from germline, CDR1 is SGHTA and CDR2 is FQGNSA. The CDR3 covers 16 residues. CDR3 DNA: TGTGCCAGCAGCTTAACCGGACTCCCCCCGTCGAATGAGCAGTTCTTC. Translated, it gives CASSLTGLPPSNEQFF.

The chain carries TRBV19 and TRBJ1-4; possibly TRBD1 for D (5 bases). This CDR3 comprises 17 residues. V lost 3 bases and J 7 bases, leaving 21 bases between the germline ends. Germline loops: CDR1 LNHDA, CDR2 SQIVND (reference sequence). This CDR3 is CASSMGGRGGEGEKLFF. The CDR3 DNA is TGTGCCAGTAGTATGGGGGGACGGGGCGGTGAAGGTGAAAAACTGTTTTTT. The whole variable domain, remainder taken from reference TRBV19 and TRBJ1-4, is DGGITQSPKYLFRKEGQNVTLSCEQNLNHDAMYWYRQDPGQGLRLIYYSQIVNDFQKGDIAEGYSVSREKKESFPLTVTSAQKNPTAFYLCASSMGGRGGEGEKLFFGSGTQLSVL.

This rearrangement joins TRBV2 to TRBJ2-1; TRBD2 might be the D (7 bases). The CDR3 spans 15 residues. V was shortened by 2 bases and J by 8 bases, with 16 bases between the two germline ends. From germline, CDR1 is SNHLY and CDR2 FYNNEI. The CDR3 DNA sequence: TGTGCCAGCAGTGAACCCCGGGGGGCCAGTGATGAGCAGTTCTTC. Translating gives CASSEPRGASDEQFF. Filled out from reference TRBV2 and TRBJ2-1, the complete variable domain reads EPEVTQTPSHQVTQMGQEVILRCVPISNHLYFYWYRQILGQKVEFLVSFYNNEISEKSEIFDDQFSVERPDGSNFTLKIRSTKLEDSAMYFCASSEPRGASDEQFFGPGTRLTVL.

This clone was observed once. V usage is TRBV28 and J usage is TRBJ1-3; 8 bases are shared with TRBD1. The CDR3 loop spans 15 amino acids. Germline assignment: CDR1 MDHEN and CDR2 SYDVKM. Trimming cost V 7 bases and J 2 bases; bases outside gene matches: 7. The CDR3, as DNA: TGTGCCAGCATGGCAGGGGGCGCCCCTGGAAACACCATATATTTT. Translating gives CASMAGGAPGNTIYF.

The gene calls are TRBV5-1 and TRBJ2-3; TRBD1 aligns across 8 bases. In germline, CDR1 is SGHRS, CDR2 YFSETQ. V gave up 7 bases and J gave up 5 bases; unmatched junction bases: 9. The CDR3 length is 14 residues. The CDR3 is CASGSGQGGDTQYF. CDR3 DNA: TGCGCCAGCGGCTCCGGACAGGGTGGAGATACGCAGTATTTT.

The V call is TRBV5-6, the J call TRBJ1-1; TRBD1 is a possible D gene (6 bases). The CDR3 loop spans 14 amino acids. Trimming pared 0 bases from V and 5 bases from J, leaving 11 bases between. Germline lookup yields CDR1 SGHDT and CDR2 YYEEEE. The CDR3 coding sequence is TGTGCCAGCAGCTTGGGGGGGCTGAGAACTGAAGCTTTCTTT. Residues: CASSLGGLRTEAFF.

The chain combines TRBV4-1 with TRBJ1-5, with D possibly TRBD1 on 5 matching bases. Germline V lookup: CDR1 MGHRA, CDR2 YSYEKL. The CDR3 has 16 residues. V was clipped by 4 bases and J by 2 bases, with 15 bases between them. The CDR3 bases are TGCGCCAGCAGCCCCTCGGGGCCGGGGGGCAATCAGCCCCAGCATTTT. Amino acids: CASSPSGPGGNQPQHF.

The rearrangement uses TRBV5-1 and TRBJ1-4; maybe TRBD1 (5 bases). The CDR3 totals 14 residues. CDR1 and CDR2 (germline): SGHRS, YFSETQ. The ends were cut back, 4 bases at V and 3 bases at J, with 10 bases in the middle. The DNA of the CDR3 is TGCGCCAGCAGCCCGACAGACTCTAATGAAAAACTGTTTTTT. Its translation: CASSPTDSNEKLFF.

With regard to this clone: At one end, the junction sequence differs from germline, possibly due to a read error. CDR3 DNA: TGTGCCAGTAGTATAGATGGCCCGAAGACCGGGGAGCTGTTTTTT. Residues: CASSIDGPKTGELFF. The chain is built from TRBV19 and TRBJ2-2; D gene unclear. The CDR3 is 15 residues long. CDR1 is LNHDA, CDR2 SQIVND, per germline (reference sequence).

The chain is built from TRBV6-1 and TRBJ2-1; D is perhaps TRBD1 (5 bases). In germline, CDR1 is MNHNS, CDR2 SASEGT. CDR3 length equals 14 residues. The V end lost 5 bases, the J end lost 6 bases, and 14 bases lay between the germline ends. The CDR3 sequence is CASSQGRVGNEQFF. The CDR3 DNA reads TGTGCCAGCAGTCAAGGCAGGGTAGGCAATGAGCAGTTCTTC.

The chain combines TRBV7-8 with TRBJ2-5; 10 bases are shared with TRBD1. The DNA end is a closer match to TRBJ2-7, so the J assignment may be wrong. The germline CDR1 and CDR2 sequences are SGHVS and FQNEAQ. The CDR3 sequence is 14 residues long. CDR3 nucleotide sequence: TGTGCCAGCAGCCCTCGGACAGGGGGTTACGAGCAGTACTTC. Translation: CASSPRTGGYEQYF.

The chain employs TRBV4-1 and TRBJ2-1; 7 positions agree with TRBD2. Per germline, CDR1 MGHRA and CDR2 YSYEKL. Trimming cost V 4 bases and J 2 bases; bases outside gene matches: 8. The length of the CDR3 is 16 residues. The CDR3 bases are TGCGCCAGCAGCCCTTGGACTAGGTGGCCCTACAATGAGCAGTTCTTC. Translating gives CASSPWTRWPYNEQFF.

CDR3 DNA: TGTGCCTGGAGACCGGTTTCGGTCGGAAACACCATATATTTT. Translating it yields CAWRPVSVGNTIYF. This sequence joins TRBV30 and TRBJ1-3; D is unclear. V lost 3 bases and J 4 bases, leaving 13 bases between the germline ends. Germline V gene data show CDR1 as GTSNPN and CDR2 as SVGIG (reference sequence). The CDR3 spans 14 residues. Drawing the rest from reference TRBV30 and TRBJ1-3, the complete variable domain is SQTIHQWPATLVQPVGSPLSLECTVEGTSNPNLYWYRQAAGRGLQLLFYSVGIGQISSEVPQNLSASRPQDRQFILSSKKLLLSDSGFYLCAWRPVSVGNTIYFGEGSWLTVV.

V usage is TRBV28 and J usage is TRBJ2-1; tentatively, D is TRBD2 (6 bases). Germline V gene sequence: CDR1 MDHEN, CDR2 SYDVKM. Trimming took off 5 bases at V and 4 bases at J, with 9 bases between the two ends. This CDR3 has 13 residues. The chain's CDR3 is CASSGGTYNEQFF. In DNA, the CDR3 is TGTGCCAGCAGTGGCGGGACTTACAATGAGCAGTTCTTC.

V usage is TRBV6-1 and J usage is TRBJ2-3; D is perhaps TRBD1 (6 bases). V lost 0 bases and J lost 5, with 12 bases in between. Germline CDR1 MNHNS, CDR2 SASEGT. This CDR3 has 15 residues. The CDR3 reads CASSEAPGVLDTQYF. DNA of the CDR3: TGTGCCAGCAGTGAAGCGCCAGGGGTTTTAGATACGCAGTATTTT.

In DNA form, the CDR3 reads TGTGCCAGCAGGACCCCGGGACAGGGGTACGAGCAGTACTTC. Translation: CASRTPGQGYEQYF. The chain combines TRBV27 with TRBJ2-7; 10 nucleotides agree with TRBD1. The CDR3 is made up of 14 amino acids. The germline V gene has CDR1 MNHEY and CDR2 SMNVEV (reference sequence). Losses at the gene ends were 6 bases for V and 4 bases for J; bases not matched to a gene: 6.

The J gene is TRBJ2-5, the V gene TRBV7-9, with 10 bases lining up with TRBD2. The CDR3 has 16 amino acids. Per germline, CDR1 SEHNR and CDR2 FQNEAQ (reference sequence). J was trimmed by 5 bases and V by 5 bases; bases with no gene match: 11. The CDR3 sequence is CASSRLPAAGGETQYF. DNA of the CDR3: TGTGCCAGCAGCCGATTGCCTGCAGCGGGAGGGGAGACCCAGTACTTC. The full variable domain, with the rest looked up from reference TRBV7-9 and TRBJ2-5, is DTGVSQNPRHKITKRGQNVTFRCDPISEHNRLYWYRQTLGQGPEFLTYFQNEAQLEKSRLLSDRFSAERPKGSFSTLEIQRTEQGDSAMYLCASSRLPAAGGETQYFGPGTRLLVL.

The chain couples TRBV28 to TRBJ2-1, with 13 positions matching TRBD2. J lost 6 bases, V lost 5 bases, and 10 bases had no gene match. The CDR3 runs to 17 residues. Looked up from germline, CDR1 is MDHEN and CDR2 is SYDVKM. CDR3 protein: CASSVPRTSGRSNEQFF. The DNA for the CDR3 is TGTGCCAGCAGTGTTCCCCGGACTAGCGGGAGATCCAATGAGCAGTTCTTC.

The rearrangement joins TRBV4-2 to TRBJ2-5; 9 bases fit TRBD2. Trimming removed 0 bases from V and 4 bases from J; junction bases left unmatched: 15. Germline CDR1 LGHNA, CDR2 YNFKEQ. This CDR3 spans 19 amino acids. CDR3 region: CASSQEAGGERERAETQYF. CDR3 DNA: TGTGCCAGCAGCCAAGAAGCGGGAGGAGAGAGGGAGAGGGCAGAGACCCAGTACTTC.

This clone came up a few times. V usage is TRBV13 and J usage is TRBJ2-2; D is possibly TRBD2 (5 bases). Germline lookup yields CDR1 PRHDT and CDR2 FYEKMQ (reference sequence). Trimming stripped 2 bases from V and 7 bases from J, with 14 bases between. This CDR3 contains 15 residues. CDR3 nucleotides: TGTGCCAGCAGCTTACTAGCCGGAAAACTCGGGGAGCTGTTTTTT. Protein: CASSLLAGKLGELFF. The entire variable domain, with the rest obtained from reference TRBV13 and TRBJ2-2, is as follows: AAGVIQSPRHLIKEKRETATLKCYPIPRHDTVYWYQQGPGQDPQFLISFYEKMQSDKGSIPDRFSAQQFSDYHSELNMSSLELGDSALYFCASSLLAGKLGELFFGEGSRLTVL.

V usage is TRBV9 and J usage is TRBJ2-6; a possible D gene is TRBD1 (5 bases). V dropped 4 bases and J dropped 1 base, with 12 bases sitting between them. The germline gives CDR1 SGDLS, CDR2 YYNGEE. This CDR3 has 16 residues. CDR3 bases: TGTGCCAGCAGCTCTTACGCAGGGTCTGGGGCCAACGTCCTGACTTTC. Its translation is CASSSYAGSGANVLTF.

The chain employs TRBV2 and TRBJ1-4, with D perhaps matching TRBD1 (6 bases). Germline-derived CDR1 and CDR2 are SNHLY and FYNNEI. The CDR3 has 15 residues. The V gene lost 6 bases and the J gene lost 7 bases, with 18 bases spanning the gap. CDR3 sequence (DNA): TGTGCCAGCAGCGCCACCGGGGGGCGCGCTGAAAAACTGTTTTTT. Protein product: CASSATGGRAEKLFF.

The genes are TRBV14 and TRBJ2-1, with TRBD2 matching 11 bases. Trimming cost V 3 bases and J 10 bases; bases outside gene matches: 23. The CDR3 length is 20 residues. The germline gives CDR1 SGHDN, CDR2 FVKESK. CDR3 in amino acids: CASSHRAFFSSGGPPPEQFF. The CDR3 DNA is TGTGCCAGCAGCCACCGAGCTTTTTTCTCTAGCGGGGGGCCTCCCCCCGAGCAGTTCTTC.

This sequence joins TRBV5-4 and TRBJ1-2; the match to TRBD1 covers 8 bases. CDR3 length: 15 amino acids. The ends lost 3 bases at V and 5 bases at J; junction bases unmatched: 9. Germline CDR1 and CDR2: SGHNT and YYREEE (reference sequence). DNA for the CDR3: TGTGCCAGCAGCTCCTCGCGACAGGGGCGGTATGGCTACACCTTC. Encoded protein: CASSSSRQGRYGYTF.